The clone carrying this T cell receptor (beta chain) appeared a few times. This record belongs to a study of identical twins. The CDR3 has 16 amino acids. The trim removed 5 bases at V and 4 bases at J, leaving 6 bases unmatched. Germline V gene sequence: CDR1 SGHRS, CDR2 YFSETQ. In TCRdb, the 5' RACE reads were re-called with MiXCR into one record per CDR3 protein. Here the sample spans under 400,000 distinct CDR3 sequences, 8.5% to 10% being singletons. This receptor was obtained from a woman aged 45-59 years in good health. Sequencing input: naive T cells sorted from blood. The chain joins TRBV5-1 to TRBJ2-7; 16 bases align to TRBD2. The CDR3 bases are TGCGCCAGCAGACCGGGACTAGCGGGAGGGGTATACGAGCAGTACTTC. Residues: CASRPGLAGGVYEQYF.